Below, one T cell receptor (beta chain) is given with its context. The data were produced by immunoSEQ multiplex PCR, yet TCRdb's version contains in-frame clones alone and is incomplete. Altogether about 160,000 clones are present, around nine tenths being singletons, with the ten largest covering approximately 2%. The data stem from a study of cytomegalovirus exposure and HLA in healthy donors. Study overall: Both the approximately 130 validation repertoires and the roughly 700 first-cohort repertoires used the same platform, as reported by a later analysis.

This CDR3 contains 15 residues. From germline, CDR1 is GTSNPN and CDR2 SVGIG (reference sequence). The V gene lost 1 base and the J gene lost 1 base, with 13 bases spanning the gap. Sequenced sample: PBMCs. The chain recombines TRBV30 with TRBJ1-1; D remains unclear. The receptor's source is a woman between 18 and 29 years old in good health and CMV-seronegative. DNA for the CDR3: TGTGCCTGGAGTGGAAGTCCGGTTGGGAACACTGAAGCTTTCTTT. It translates to CAWSGSPVGNTEAFF.